This is a list of T cell receptor beta chains from one sample in a study of beta chain features in type 1 diabetes. Generated by immunoSEQ multiplex PCR, the TCRdb table keeps only in-frame clones and is missing some. The sample shows approximately 38,000 clones, around 60% of them seen only once. Sequencing was done on a sample of Tregs from blood. The receptors here all came from a woman aged 25 to 39 in good health. CDR3s include the opening cysteine and the closing phenylalanine or tryptophan.

TRBV4-2,TRBJ1-1,CASSHPGGTEAFF
TRBV25-1,TRBJ2-1,CASSDIMGSTKSYNEQFF
TRBV11-2,TRBJ2-2,CASSLGDYPNTGELFF
TRBV2,TRBJ2-7,CASREVLEQYF
TRBV11-1,TRBJ2-5,CASSYKTGSGQETQYF
TRBV6-5,TRBJ2-7,CASSYSQGPYEQYF
TRBV10-3,TRBJ2-7,CAISEIQYEQYF
TRBV28,TRBJ2-7,CASSYSEGTSGKYEQYF
TRBV28,TRBJ1-3,CASSLWTGGNTIYF
TRBV5-1,TRBJ2-3,CASSLAGGRDTQYF
TRBV7-2,TRBJ2-2,CASSLAAGLAAGELFF
TRBV5-1,TRBJ2-3,CASSLGSRPGTDTQYF
TRBV25-1,TRBJ2-1,CASSVNEAPYEQFF
TRBV6-6,TRBJ2-6,CASSRGHSGANVLTF
TRBV29-1,TRBJ1-2,CSVEDGGKNYGYTF
TRBV7-2,TRBJ2-3,CASSFAGADTQYF
TRBV25-1,TRBJ1-4,CASSELGTVSEKLFF
TRBV7-2,TRBJ2-1,CASSLRNARLARSYNEQFF
TRBV7-2,-,CASSLGQGYSYEQYF
TRBV4-1,TRBJ2-3,CASSQGLPFLGDTQYF
TRBV16,TRBJ2-7,CASSQLGAGYEQYF
TRBV7-2,TRBJ1-4,CASSRAGQGAANEKLFF
TRBV14,TRBJ2-1,CASSQGYRLAGGYNEQFF
TRBV18,TRBJ1-1,CASSPTRDTEAFF
TRBV6-6,TRBJ2-2,CASSYSSSGTGELFF
TRBV7-3,TRBJ2-1,CASSCPGGSGRAYEQFF
TRBV6-6,TRBJ2-1,CASSLSGRYNEQFF
TRBV9,TRBJ2-1,CASSVGGASYNEQFF
TRBV14,TRBJ1-1,CASSLKDKSGLNTEAFF
TRBV7-2,TRBJ2-3,CASSLLGTRDTQYF
TRBV29-1,TRBJ2-1,CSVSSSGREAYNEQFF
TRBV6-6,TRBJ1-4,CASSNGQGPNEKLFF
TRBV5-1,TRBJ2-1,CASIPEAGAREQFF
TRBV5-1,TRBJ1-3,CASSPGEFSGNTIYF
TRBV4-2,TRBJ2-1,CASSLSGGDRVRGEQFF
TRBV15,TRBJ2-2,CATSKRQGDGGELFF
TRBV7-9,TRBJ1-5,CASSLVGVGQPQHF
TRBV14,TRBJ2-5,CASSQITGGETQYF
TRBV7-2,TRBJ2-1,CASSLESGSLSYNEQFF
TRBV5-1,TRBJ1-2,CASSLTGDVYGYTF
TRBV30,TRBJ2-3,CAWSARRTGGYGTQYF
TRBV7-2,TRBJ2-4,CASSLAGLAENIQYF
TRBV19,TRBJ2-7,CASSIAGPYEQYF
TRBV5-1,TRBJ2-1,CASSLGTSGFNEQFF
TRBV10-3,TRBJ2-7,CAIRGYGTRGMEQYF
TRBV27,TRBJ2-1,CASGSYNEQFF
TRBV5-4,TRBJ1-1,CASSPETGSWTEAFF
TRBV7-9,TRBJ2-7,CASSPWDRGGEQYF
TRBV19,TRBJ2-3,CASSTSGTGMADTQYF